Below, 2 T cell receptor beta chains from the same sample are listed, as sequenced in a study of cytomegalovirus exposure and HLA in healthy donors. Produced via immunoSEQ multiplex PCR; TCRdb's table is partial and in-frame only. This sample has 150,000 to 200,000 clones, with roughly 82% found just once. Input material: PBMCs. All receptors come from a man aged 18 to 30 in good health and CMV-seropositive.

CDR3 bases: TGCGCCAGCAGCCAAGATAGGGACTTCGTCTATGAGCAGTTCTTC. The encoded protein is CASSQDRDFVYEQFF. This sequence joins TRBV4-3 and TRBJ2-1; tentatively, D is TRBD2 (6 bases). V lost 0 bases, J lost 8 bases, and 14 bases lay in between. CDR3 size: 15 residues. Germline V gives CDR1 LGHNA, CDR2 YSLEER.

This chain connects TRBV7-9 to TRBJ2-1; D is unresolved. The germline V gene has CDR1 SEHNR and CDR2 FQNEAQ (reference sequence). The CDR3 runs to 14 residues. Between the trimmed V and J ends, which lost 7 bases and 0 bases, there was a span of 10 bases. The CDR3 spells CASKLDSSYNEQFF. Here the CDR3 DNA reads TGTGCCAGCAAATTAGATAGCTCCTACAATGAGCAGTTCTTC.